The 31 T cell receptor beta chains presented below share a single source sample, sequenced in a study of OX40 agonist ivuxolimab in advanced cancers. Sequenced by immunoSEQ multiplex PCR; TCRdb stores in-frame clones only, minus some. The sample records tens of thousands of clones, 94% being singletons. Sequenced material: CD4+ or CD8+ T cells sorted from blood, taken in a trial of the OX40 agonist ivuxolimab. These receptors were collected from an adult with an advanced solid tumor such as melanoma, head and neck, liver or kidney cancer.

This clone was seen more than once but under ten times. The chain uses TRBV5-4 and TRBJ1-2; D uncertain. Trimming took off 9 bases at V and 4 bases at J, with 13 bases between the two ends. The CDR3 is made up of 12 amino acids. CDR1 SGHNT and CDR2 YYREEE come from the germline V gene (reference sequence). CDR3 sequence (DNA): TGTGCCACACCCCGCAGACCCTATGGCTACACCTTC. Translating it yields CATPRRPYGYTF. Full variable domain (outside the CDR3, taken from reference TRBV5-4 and TRBJ1-2): ETGVTQSPTHLIKTRGQQVTLRCSSQSGHNTVSWYQQALGQGPQFIFQYYREEENGRGNFPPRFSGLQFPNYSSELNVNALELDDSALYLCATPRRPYGYTFGSGTRLTVV.

This chain joins TRBV14 and TRBJ1-1, with D possibly matching TRBD1 (5 bases). Deletions cut 0 bases from V and 6 bases from J, with 11 bases between. The CDR3 spans 14 residues. CDR1 and CDR2 from the germline V gene are SGHDN and FVKESK. CDR3 in DNA: TGTGCCAGCAGCCAAGATCGGGGGTACCCTGAAGCTTTCTTT. It is translated as CASSQDRGYPEAFF.

This rearrangement joins TRBV13 to TRBJ1-2, with D perhaps TRBD1 (6 bases). Trimming took off 1 base at V and 2 bases at J, with 8 bases between the two ends. Germline CDR1 reads PRHDT; CDR2 reads FYEKMQ (reference sequence). The length of the CDR3 is 14 residues. The CDR3 DNA follows: TGTGCCAGCAGCTTAGAGGACAGAAACTATGGCTACACCTTC. Its translation: CASSLEDRNYGYTF. Supplemented by reference TRBV13 and TRBJ1-2, the full variable domain reads AAGVIQSPRHLIKEKRETATLKCYPIPRHDTVYWYQQGPGQDPQFLISFYEKMQSDKGSIPDRFSAQQFSDYHSELNMSSLELGDSALYFCASSLEDRNYGYTFGSGTRLTVV.

The gene calls are TRBV6-1 and TRBJ2-7, with D possibly called TRBD1 or TRBD2 (5 bases each). The CDR3 has 11 amino acids. Germline CDR1 and CDR2: MNHNS and SASEGT. The ends were cut back, 5 bases at V and 7 bases at J, with 9 bases in the middle. CDR3 in DNA: TGTGCCAGCAGTTATGGGGGTGAGCAGTACTTC. Residues: CASSYGGEQYF.

The rearrangement uses TRBV4-2 and TRBJ2-7; 7 nucleotides line up with TRBD2. CDR1 is LGHNA, CDR2 YNFKEQ, per germline. CDR3 length: 14 amino acids. Losses at the gene ends were 6 bases for V and 7 bases for J; bases not matched to a gene: 12. CDR3 region: CASSPSAGPEEQYF. The CDR3 DNA is TGTGCCAGCAGTCCTTCAGCGGGGCCTGAGGAGCAGTACTTC.

The DNA of the CDR3 is TGTGCCTCACTTTCGGTCCACCGGGACAACGAGCAGTACTTC. Amino acids: CASLSVHRDNEQYF. The V and J genes are TRBV6-5 and TRBJ2-7; D might be TRBD1 (6 bases). The CDR3 loop spans 14 amino acids. Between the trimmed V and J ends, which lost 11 bases and 5 bases, there was a span of 22 bases. In germline, CDR1 is MNHEY, CDR2 SVGAGI.

Comments on this clone: One end of the junction varies from germline; a read error may be responsible. Different DNA sequences within this sample yield the same CDR3. The chain couples TRBV27 to TRBJ2-5, with TRBD1 matching 8 bases. CDR1 is MNHEY and CDR2 is SMNVEV in the germline V gene (reference sequence). This CDR3 contains 16 residues. The CDR3 region is CASSLSPDRGQETQYF. CDR3 DNA sequence: TGTGCCAGCAGTTTATCACCCGACAGGGGTCAAGAGACTCAGTACTTC.

The gene calls are TRBV11-3 and TRBJ2-7, with 10 positions matching TRBD1. The junction had 4 bases not matched to a gene; V was cut back by 3 bases and J by 2 bases. The CDR3 runs to 15 residues. Germline CDR1 SGHNT, CDR2 YENEEA. CDR3 in amino acids: CASSFIGTGAYEQYF. CDR3 coding DNA: TGTGCCAGCAGCTTTATCGGGACAGGGGCCTACGAGCAGTACTTC.

This clone was counted a single time. One end of the junction does not line up with germline, which may come from a read error. The chain is built from TRBV7-7 and TRBJ2-7; tentatively, D is TRBD1 (5 bases). CDR1 SSHAT and CDR2 FNYEAQ come from the germline V gene (reference sequence). The CDR3 runs 13 residues. The CDR3, as DNA: TGTGCTAGCAGCTTAGGGGTTAAATACGAGCAGTACTTC. It is translated as CASSLGVKYEQYF.

The genes are TRBV4-3 and TRBJ2-2; 9 bases fit TRBD2. Trimming at V came to 0 bases and at J to 0 bases, leaving 8 bases not matched to a gene. The germline V gene has CDR1 LGHNA and CDR2 YSLEER. The CDR3 has 19 amino acids. The CDR3 is CASSQDAASGMANTGELFF. The CDR3 bases are TGCGCCAGCAGCCAAGATGCGGCTAGCGGGATGGCGAACACCGGGGAGCTGTTTTTT.

The rearrangement links TRBV28 to TRBJ2-7; D gene unclear. Per the germline V gene, CDR1 is MDHEN and CDR2 is SYDVKM. Trimming took off 6 bases at V and 3 bases at J, with 6 bases between the two ends. CDR3 size: 11 residues. Here the CDR3 reads CASSHSYEQYF. DNA of the CDR3: TGTGCCAGCAGCCACAGCTACGAGCAGTACTTC.

J is TRBJ1-5 and V is TRBV21-1; the table's D call, TRBD1, has no DNA check behind it. TRBV21-1 represents a pseudogene. The length of the CDR3 is 16 residues. CDR3 coding DNA: TGTGCCAGCAGCTGGGGACAGGTGCATAGCAATCAGCCCCAGCATTTT. Translation gives CASSWGQVHSNQPQHF.

The gene calls are TRBV5-4 and TRBJ2-1; 8 bases align to TRBD2. Germline V CDR1 and CDR2: SGHNT, YYREEE (reference sequence). The CDR3 runs to 17 residues. The ends lost 0 bases at V and 4 bases at J; junction bases unmatched: 9. CDR3: CASSLAGAGGPYNEQFF. Written as DNA, the CDR3 is TGTGCCAGCAGCTTGGCTGGGGCGGGAGGCCCTTACAATGAGCAGTTCTTC.

CDR3 protein: CASSLLAANTGELFF. The CDR3 region has the DNA TGTGCCAGCAGTTTACTAGCGGCGAACACCGGGGAGCTGTTTTTT. The J gene is TRBJ2-2, the V gene TRBV27, with 7 bases aligning to TRBD2. The germline V gene has CDR1 MNHEY and CDR2 SMNVEV (reference sequence). This CDR3 comprises 15 residues. V lost 2 bases and J lost 0; bases outside the gene matches: 0.

J is TRBJ1-3 and V is TRBV5-1; D is uncertain. Germline V gene lookup returns CDR1 SGHRS and CDR2 YFSETQ. V was cut by 2 bases and J by 2 bases, with 8 bases left in between. The CDR3 contains 14 residues. Written as DNA, the CDR3 is TGCGCCAGCAGCTTTCGACCGGCTGGAAACACCATATATTTT. Translation: CASSFRPAGNTIYF.

Only a few counts were recorded for this clone. The chain is built from TRBV13 and TRBJ1-1; weak D call: TRBD1 (5 bases). The CDR3 contains 15 residues. CDR1 and CDR2 (germline): PRHDT, FYEKMQ (reference sequence). V lost 5 bases and J 0 bases, leaving 13 bases between the germline ends. In nucleotides, the CDR3 is TGTGCCAGCAGCCCCACGGGGGGGATGAACACTGAAGCTTTCTTT. Translating gives CASSPTGGMNTEAFF. Filled out from reference TRBV13 and TRBJ1-1, the complete variable domain reads AAGVIQSPRHLIKEKRETATLKCYPIPRHDTVYWYQQGPGQDPQFLISFYEKMQSDKGSIPDRFSAQQFSDYHSELNMSSLELGDSALYFCASSPTGGMNTEAFFGQGTRLTVV.

V gene TRBV5-3 combines with J gene TRBJ2-1; D perhaps matches TRBD1 (6 bases). TRBV5-3 is an ORF for which the function is uncertain. The germline V and J ends were trimmed by 0 bases and 0 bases, with 10 bases remaining between them. This CDR3 has 16 amino acids. Here the CDR3 reads CARSLDRGSSYNEQFF. The CDR3 DNA reads TGTGCCAGAAGCTTGGATAGGGGGAGCTCCTACAATGAGCAGTTCTTC.

V is TRBV14 and J is TRBJ1-1; possible D gene TRBD1, 5 bases. The CDR3 runs to 13 residues. In germline, CDR1 is SGHDN, CDR2 FVKESK. Trimming left V 10 bases short and J 0 bases short, with 12 bases between. CDR3 region: CATQGAVNTEAFF. In DNA form, the CDR3 reads TGTGCCACCCAAGGGGCAGTGAACACTGAAGCTTTCTTT.

In DNA form, the CDR3 reads TGCGCCAGCAGCCAAGGACTAGCGGGAGGGCCTTTCCCAGATACGCAGTATTTT. This translates into CASSQGLAGGPFPDTQYF. The chain couples TRBV4-3 to TRBJ2-3, with 14 nucleotides matching TRBD2. J lost 4 bases, V lost 1 base, and 7 bases had no gene match. The germline gives CDR1 LGHNA, CDR2 YSLEER. The CDR3 is 18 residues long.

V gene TRBV7-8 combines with J gene TRBJ2-7; either TRBD1 or TRBD2 may fit D (5 bases each). The CDR3 contains 13 residues. Germline V CDR1 and CDR2: SGHVS, FQNEAQ. V dropped 1 base and J dropped 7 bases, with 11 bases sitting between them. The DNA for the CDR3 is TGTGCCAGCAGCTTAGGGACATCGGGAGAGCAGTACTTC. Translation: CASSLGTSGEQYF.

This sequence joins TRBV5-1 and TRBJ2-7, with a possible D match to TRBD1 (6 bases). The V and J ends lost 2 bases and 0 bases respectively, with 12 bases between them. The germline CDR1 and CDR2 sequences are SGHRS and YFSETQ. The CDR3 runs 15 residues. The chain's CDR3 is CASSLGDNNSYEQYF. CDR3 DNA: TGCGCCAGCAGCTTAGGGGACAACAACTCCTACGAGCAGTACTTC.

This clone was observed a few times. The rearrangement uses TRBV5-6 and TRBJ2-2; D uncertain. The CDR3 totals 15 residues. CDR1 and CDR2 (germline): SGHDT, YYEEEE. With 1 base removed from V and 2 bases from J, the gap between germline ends came to 9 bases. The CDR3 region has the DNA TGTGCCAGCAGCTTGTTTTTCGAAAACACCGGGGAGCTGTTTTTT. It yields the protein CASSLFFENTGELFF.

J is TRBJ2-3 and V is TRBV9, with 8 bases aligning to TRBD2. The CDR3 covers 14 residues. V dropped 3 bases and J dropped 3; count of bases not matched to a gene: 3. In germline, CDR1 is SGDLS, CDR2 YYNGEE. CDR3 loop: CASSATSGTDTQYF. DNA for the CDR3: TGTGCCAGCAGCGCCACTAGCGGAACAGATACGCAGTATTTT.

The chain employs TRBV4-1 and TRBJ2-6; 7 positions agree with TRBD2. V gave up 1 base and J gave up 11 bases; unmatched junction bases: 5. CDR1 is MGHRA, CDR2 YSYEKL, per germline. The CDR3 has 14 residues. The chain's CDR3 is CASSQGGGEHVLTF. CDR3 DNA: TGCGCCAGCAGCCAAGGTGGGGGGGAACACGTCCTGACTTTC.

This CDR3 is CASSLAGIHTEAFF. The CDR3 bases are TGTGCCAGCAGCTTAGCGGGAATTCACACTGAAGCTTTCTTT. The gene calls are TRBV7-2 and TRBJ1-1; D uncertain. CDR3 length: 14 amino acids. Trimming took 0 bases from V and 3 from J, leaving 8 bases between them. The germline CDR1 and CDR2 sequences are SGHTA and FQGNSA.

This chain links TRBV7-9 with TRBJ2-3; 11 bases match TRBD2. Germline CDR1 SEHNR, CDR2 FQNEAQ (reference sequence). V trimming: 5 bases; J trimming: 1 base; junction bases outside the gene matches: 14. The CDR3 totals 19 residues. CDR3 protein: CASSPVLAGGRMGTDTQYF. The CDR3 region has the DNA TGTGCCAGCAGCCCCGTTCTAGCGGGAGGCCGTATGGGCACAGATACGCAGTATTTT.

This chain links TRBV5-1 with TRBJ2-1, with D perhaps matching TRBD1 (5 bases). V was cut by 1 base and J by 5 bases, with 19 bases left in between. Looked up from germline, CDR1 is SGHRS and CDR2 is YFSETQ. CDR3 length: 17 amino acids. The CDR3 nucleotides read TGCGCCAGCAGCTTGTACTCCTCTGGGGCTTTGGACAATGAGCAGTTCTTC. This codes for CASSLYSSGALDNEQFF.

CDR3 bases: TGTGCCAGCAGCTTAGAGCCTAACTACGAGCAGTACTTC. Translating it yields CASSLEPNYEQYF. The rearrangement joins TRBV11-2 to TRBJ2-7, with D unclear. V lost 0 bases to trimming and J lost 3 bases, with 6 bases between them. This CDR3 comprises 13 residues. Per germline, CDR1 SGHAT and CDR2 FQNNGV. The whole variable domain, filled in from reference TRBV11-2 and TRBJ2-7, reads EAGVAQSPRYKIIEKRQSVAFWCNPISGHATLYWYQQILGQGPKLLIQFQNNGVVDDSQLPKDRFSAERLKGVDSTLKIQPAKLEDSAVYLCASSLEPNYEQYFGPGTRLTVT.

J is TRBJ1-1 and V is TRBV9; D is unclear. Trimming cost V 6 bases and J 1 base, with 16 bases left between them. The CDR3 consists of 15 residues. Germline-derived CDR1 and CDR2 are SGDLS and YYNGEE. CDR3 sequence reads: CASTTGVGGNTEAFF. CDR3 coding DNA: TGTGCCAGCACCACCGGCGTGGGCGGGAACACTGAAGCTTTCTTT. Drawing the rest from reference TRBV9 and TRBJ1-1, the complete variable domain is DSGVTQTPKHLITATGQRVTLRCSPRSGDLSVYWYQQSLDQGLQFLIQYYNGEERAKGNILERFSAQQFPDLHSELNLSSLELGDSALYFCASTTGVGGNTEAFFGQGTRLTVV.

CDR3 amino acids: CASCDGLQKGNTIYF. DNA for the CDR3: TGTGCCAGCTGCGATGGACTCCAAAAGGGAAACACCATATATTTT. This chain connects TRBV7-9 to TRBJ1-3; D uncertain. Trimming removed 8 bases from V and 4 bases from J, with 18 bases in between. The CDR3 is 15 amino acids. Germline V gives CDR1 SEHNR, CDR2 FQNEAQ (reference sequence).

This clone was seen a few times. V and J are TRBV5-6 and TRBJ2-2; D remains ambiguous. Trimming took 3 bases from V and 2 from J, leaving 2 bases between them. Germline CDR1 SGHDT, CDR2 YYEEEE. The CDR3 is 12 residues long. The CDR3 protein is CASSSNTGELFF. The CDR3 DNA is TGTGCCAGCAGCTCTAACACCGGGGAGCTGTTTTTT.